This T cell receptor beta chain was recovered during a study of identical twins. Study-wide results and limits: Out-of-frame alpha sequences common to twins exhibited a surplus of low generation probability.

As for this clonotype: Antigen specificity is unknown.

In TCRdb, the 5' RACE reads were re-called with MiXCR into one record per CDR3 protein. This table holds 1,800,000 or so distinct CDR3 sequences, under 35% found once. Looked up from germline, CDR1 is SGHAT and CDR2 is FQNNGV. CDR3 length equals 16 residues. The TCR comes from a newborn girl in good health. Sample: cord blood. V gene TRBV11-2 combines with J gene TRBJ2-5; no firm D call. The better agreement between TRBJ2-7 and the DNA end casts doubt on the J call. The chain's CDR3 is CASSSHTGPSPYEQYF. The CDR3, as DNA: TGTGCCAGCAGCTCCCACACGGGTCCCAGTCCCTACGAGCAGTACTTC.